Each of the 22 T cell receptor beta chains below was sequenced from the same sample in a study of blood T cell repertoires in COVID-19. Assay used: immunoSEQ multiplex PCR; TCRdb lists only in-frame clones, some missing. This table has under 40,000 clones, 85% appearing once. The sequencing input was peripheral blood. The receptor source for this set is a human donor with acute or convalescent COVID-19. The donor label of this sample is uncertain.

This clone occurred a few times. The chain is built from TRBV9 and TRBJ2-3; TRBD2 might be the D (5 bases). The CDR3 loop spans 14 amino acids. Germline loops: CDR1 SGDLS, CDR2 YYNGEE. The V end lost 1 base, the J end lost 4 bases, and 10 bases lay between the germline ends. CDR3 nucleotide sequence: TGTGCCAGCAGCGTATTGGGAGCCCCAGATACGCAGTATTTT. Translation: CASSVLGAPDTQYF.

This clone was detected only once. The chain recombines TRBV5-1 with TRBJ2-7; D remains unclear. Per germline, CDR1 SGHRS and CDR2 YFSETQ. The CDR3 length is 14 residues. The V end lost 0 bases, the J end lost 4 bases, and 11 bases lay between the germline ends. The CDR3 nucleotides read TGCGCCAGCAGCTTGGGGGCAGGTCTATACGAGCAGTACTTC. Translated: CASSLGAGLYEQYF.

The chain couples TRBV7-8 to TRBJ2-1; D is unclear. Germline V CDR1 and CDR2: SGHVS, FQNEAQ. The CDR3 is 11 amino acids. Trimming took off 5 bases at V and 4 bases at J, with 3 bases between the two ends. CDR3 sequence reads: CASSPYNEQFF. The CDR3 coding sequence is TGTGCCAGCAGCCCTTACAATGAGCAGTTCTTC. Full variable domain (missing parts from reference TRBV7-8 and TRBJ2-1): GAGVSQSPRYKVAKRGQDVALRCDPISGHVSLFWYQQALGQGPEFLTYFQNEAQLDKSGLPSDRFFAERPEGSVSTLKIQRTQQEDSAVYLCASSPYNEQFFGPGTRLTVL.

V and J are TRBV11-3 and TRBJ1-1; D unclear. The CDR3 is 16 amino acids. Trimming stripped 3 bases from V and 1 base from J, with 15 bases between. Germline loops: CDR1 SGHNT, CDR2 YENEEA. CDR3 protein: CASSFLPPQKNTEAFF. The CDR3 DNA follows: TGTGCCAGCAGCTTCCTCCCGCCGCAGAAGAACACTGAAGCTTTCTTT. Variable domain in full (rest from reference TRBV11-3 and TRBJ1-1): EAGVVQSPRYKIIEKKQPVAFWCNPISGHNTLYWYLQNLGQGPELLIRYENEEAVDDSQLPKDRFSAERLKGVDSTLKIQPAELGDSAVYLCASSFLPPQKNTEAFFGQGTRLTVV.

The sample holds a few counts of this clone. The CDR3 sequence is CASGTSGTYNEQFF. The CDR3 coding sequence is TGCGCCAGTGGGACTAGCGGGACTTACAATGAGCAGTTCTTC. The gene calls are TRBV5-1 and TRBJ2-1, with 13 bases lining up with TRBD2. The CDR3 is 14 residues long. The germline gives CDR1 SGHRS, CDR2 YFSETQ. Trimming cost V 8 bases and J 4 bases; bases outside gene matches: 3.

The chain combines TRBV11-3 with TRBJ2-6; D uncertain. The germline V and J ends were trimmed by 6 bases and 0 bases, with 6 bases remaining between them. Germline V lookup: CDR1 SGHNT, CDR2 YENEEA. This CDR3 spans 14 amino acids. CDR3 sequence (DNA): TGTGCCAGCAGACAGCTCTCTGGGGCCAACGTCCTGACTTTC. This encodes CASRQLSGANVLTF.

This clone has only a few counts. The chain uses TRBV3-1 (or the pseudogene TRBV3-2) and TRBJ2-7; D possibly corresponds to TRBD2 (7 bases). V lost 0 bases and J lost 7, with 19 bases in between. Germline CDR1 LGHDT, CDR2 YNNKEL (reference sequence). The CDR3 contains 16 residues. The DNA of the CDR3 is TGTGCCAGCAGCCAAGAGGGGGGGGCGCTGATTTATGAGCAGTACTTC. Its translation is CASSQEGGALIYEQYF.

The chain carries TRBV9 and TRBJ2-1; 9 bases align to TRBD2. After removal of 6 bases from V and 10 bases from J, the junction contained 14 bases not matched to a gene. Germline CDR1 reads SGDLS; CDR2 reads YYNGEE. This CDR3 is 15 amino acids long. For the CDR3, the DNA is TGTGCCAGCACTGAGGCGGGGGGGGTGCAAGTAGAGCAGTTCTTC. Its translation is CASTEAGGVQVEQFF.

This clone appeared a few times. The chain is built from TRBV30 and TRBJ1-1; D gene ambiguous. The CDR3 totals 12 residues. CDR1 is GTSNPN, CDR2 SVGIG, per germline (reference sequence). The ends were cut back, 4 bases at V and 4 bases at J, with 10 bases in the middle. The CDR3 coding sequence is TGTGCCTGGATTCGGGTGGGCACTGAAGCTTTCTTT. It specifies CAWIRVGTEAFF.

This sequence joins TRBV2 and TRBJ1-2; D perhaps matches TRBD1 (5 bases). Germline V lookup: CDR1 SNHLY, CDR2 FYNNEI. The ends were cut back, 2 bases at V and 4 bases at J, with 11 bases in the middle. The CDR3 sequence is 14 residues long. The CDR3 loop is CASSELSGIYGYTF. In DNA form, the CDR3 reads TGTGCCAGCAGTGAACTTTCAGGGATCTATGGCTACACCTTC.

The chain carries TRBV18 and TRBJ1-1; TRBD1 aligns across 8 bases. The length of the CDR3 is 16 residues. Trimming removed 6 bases from V and 2 bases from J; junction bases left unmatched: 11. Germline assignment: CDR1 KGHSH and CDR2 LQKENI. The DNA for the CDR3 is TGTGCCAGCTCCCTATCAATCGACAGGGGAAACACTGAAGCTTTCTTT. It yields the protein CASSLSIDRGNTEAFF.

The genes are TRBV11-2 and TRBJ1-6; D is undetermined. The germline gives CDR1 SGHAT, CDR2 FQNNGV. V dropped 1 base and J dropped 9 bases, with 13 bases sitting between them. CDR3 length: 15 residues. The DNA for the CDR3 is TGTGCCAGCAGCTTAGGTTTTGGAGGAAGTTCACCCCTCCACTTT. It yields the protein CASSLGFGGSSPLHF.

The V call is TRBV28, the J call TRBJ2-5; a possible D gene is TRBD1 (6 bases). V dropped 3 bases and J dropped 3 bases, with 11 bases sitting between them. CDR3 length: 14 amino acids. Germline V gives CDR1 MDHEN, CDR2 SYDVKM. The CDR3 DNA reads TGTGCCAGCAGTTTCCCCGGACAGAAAGAGACCCAGTACTTC. This sequence encodes CASSFPGQKETQYF.

V usage is TRBV30 and J usage is TRBJ1-2; D is possibly TRBD1 (5 bases). In germline, CDR1 is GTSNPN, CDR2 SVGIG (reference sequence). V lost 5 bases and J 4 bases, leaving 11 bases between the germline ends. This CDR3 contains 12 residues. The CDR3 sequence: CAWGSGGYGYTF. CDR3 bases: TGTGCCTGGGGAAGCGGGGGCTATGGCTACACCTTC.

The chain recombines TRBV3-1 (or the pseudogene TRBV3-2) with TRBJ2-1; D not resolved. The V end lost 2 bases, the J end lost 7 bases, and 18 bases lay between the germline ends. This CDR3 is built from 16 residues. Germline CDR1 reads LGHDT; CDR2 reads YNNKEL (reference sequence). CDR3 region: CASSQSPPPVANEQFF. The CDR3 nucleotides are TGTGCCAGCAGCCAAAGCCCTCCACCCGTCGCTAATGAGCAGTTCTTC.

This clone has a single count. CDR3 sequence: CAWRRDRGSGKTQYF. CDR3 DNA: TGTGCCTGGAGGCGGGACAGGGGGAGTGGAAAGACCCAGTACTTC. This chain links TRBV30 with TRBJ2-5; the match to TRBD1 covers 11 bases. Germline V gives CDR1 GTSNPN, CDR2 SVGIG (reference sequence). V gave up 3 bases and J gave up 6 bases; unmatched junction bases: 9. This CDR3 is 15 amino acids long.

The V and J genes are TRBV4-2 and TRBJ2-1; D is perhaps TRBD2 (7 bases). V lost 4 bases, J lost 10 bases, and 32 bases lay in between. Germline V gives CDR1 LGHNA, CDR2 YNFKEQ. CDR3 length: 19 residues. CDR3 loop: CASSRVVLEGGLPGGEQFF. For the CDR3, the DNA is TGTGCCAGCAGCCGGGTAGTTTTAGAGGGGGGCCTCCCCGGGGGGGAGCAGTTCTTC.

This chain joins TRBV6-5 and TRBJ2-1; D might be TRBD1 (6 bases). This CDR3 has 13 residues. Per the germline V gene, CDR1 is MNHEY and CDR2 is SVGAGI. With 7 bases removed from V and 9 bases from J, the gap between germline ends came to 16 bases. The CDR3 DNA is TGTGCCAGCAACAGAGGGACACCGCCTGAGCAGTTCTTC. Residues: CASNRGTPPEQFF.

The V and J genes are TRBV5-4 and TRBJ1-1; 8 nucleotides line up with TRBD1. The CDR3 loop spans 15 amino acids. The germline V gene encodes CDR1 SGHNT and CDR2 YYREEE (reference sequence). Trimming at V came to 1 base and at J to 3 bases, leaving 5 bases not matched to a gene. The CDR3 nucleotides are TGTGCCAGCAGCTTGAAGGCAGGGGGCCACACTGAAGCTTTCTTT. It is translated as CASSLKAGGHTEAFF.

The chain carries TRBV4-1 and TRBJ2-2, with D possibly TRBD1 on 6 matching bases. V was shortened by 0 bases and J by 2 bases, with 19 bases between the two germline ends. CDR1 is MGHRA and CDR2 is YSYEKL in the germline V gene. The CDR3 has 19 residues. The CDR3 loop is CASSQDLGGRTANTGELFF. CDR3 DNA sequence: TGCGCCAGCAGCCAAGATCTAGGGGGTCGGACAGCCAACACCGGGGAGCTGTTTTTT.

The V gene is TRBV4-1, the J gene TRBJ1-2, with D tentatively TRBD1 (5 bases). Trimming took off 0 bases at V and 7 bases at J, with 9 bases between the two ends. The CDR3 totals 13 residues. The germline gives CDR1 MGHRA, CDR2 YSYEKL. The DNA for the CDR3 is TGCGCCAGCAGCCAAGAACAGGTATCTGGCTACACCTTC. It specifies CASSQEQVSGYTF.

The V gene is TRBV19, the J gene TRBJ2-7, with D uncertain. CDR1 is LNHDA and CDR2 is SQIVND in the germline V gene (reference sequence). CDR3 length: 11 amino acids. V was trimmed by 3 bases and J by 7 bases, leaving 7 bases between them. The CDR3 nucleotides are TGTGCCAGTAGTATGTTCGGGGAGCAGTACTTC. This codes for CASSMFGEQYF.